This T cell receptor (beta chain) derives from a study of blood T cells in healthy people across ages. This clonotype was seen a few times. The antigen is undetermined. Next came a second PCR, run for about 6 to 12 cycles, which used a sample-barcoded 5' primer along with a J-beta primer mix. A template-switch adaptor with 12 random nucleotides tagged each cDNA molecule. Via MiXCR, TCRdb re-called the 5' RACE reads, giving one row per CDR3 protein. The sample records about 1.8 million distinct CDR3 sequences, 40% to 55% being singletons. The germline V and J ends were trimmed by 9 bases and 4 bases, with 15 bases remaining between them. This CDR3 region has 13 residues. General study findings and limits: More naive CD4+ cells and higher diversity marked long-lived donors relative to aged donors. TCR beta diversity, measured per million T cells, fell in a roughly linear way with age.

The sequence was obtained from a middle-aged woman in good health. The chain carries TRBV12-3 or TRBV12-4 and TRBJ1-2; a weak D match, TRBD1 (6 bases). Sequenced input: blood. The CDR3 DNA sequence: TGTGCCAGTCCCTCCAAGGGGGGCTATGGCTACACCTTC. Amino acids: CASPSKGGYGYTF.